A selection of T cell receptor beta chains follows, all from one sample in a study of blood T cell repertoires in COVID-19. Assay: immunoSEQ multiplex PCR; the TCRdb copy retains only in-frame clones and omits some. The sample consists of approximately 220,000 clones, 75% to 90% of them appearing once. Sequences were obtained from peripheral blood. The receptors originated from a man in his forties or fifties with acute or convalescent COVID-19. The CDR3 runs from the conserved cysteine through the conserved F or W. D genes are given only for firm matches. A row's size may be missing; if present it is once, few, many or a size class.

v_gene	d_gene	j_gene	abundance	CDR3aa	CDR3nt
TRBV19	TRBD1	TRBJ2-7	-	CASSISSLDRGRMYEQYF	TGTGCCAGTAGTATAAGCTCCCTGGACAGGGGGCGTATGTACGAGCAGTACTTC
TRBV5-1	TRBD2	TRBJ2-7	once	CASSPGRTTYEQYF	TGCGCCAGCAGCCCCGGGAGGACCACCTACGAGCAGTACTTC
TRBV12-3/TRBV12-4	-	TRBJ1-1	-	CASSWAEGTEAFF	TGTGCCAGCAGTTGGGCCGAGGGCACTGAAGCTTTCTTT
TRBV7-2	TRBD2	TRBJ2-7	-	CASSKTSGRIVDEQYF	TGTGCCAGCAGCAAGACTAGCGGGAGGATTGTAGACGAGCAGTACTTC
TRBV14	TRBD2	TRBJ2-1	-	CASSGTSGVSYNEQFF	TGTGCCAGCAGTGGGACTAGCGGGGTGTCCTACAATGAGCAGTTCTTC
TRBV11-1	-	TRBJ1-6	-	CASSRRDGYNSPLHF	TGTGCCAGCAGCAGGAGGGACGGCTATAATTCACCCCTCCACTTT
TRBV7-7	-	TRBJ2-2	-	CASSRDRVRTGELFF	TGTGCCAGCAGCCGCGACCGGGTTAGGACCGGGGAGCTGTTTTTT
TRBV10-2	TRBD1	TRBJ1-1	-	CASRDRVFSEAFF	TGCGCCAGCAGAGACAGGGTCTTCTCTGAAGCTTTCTTT
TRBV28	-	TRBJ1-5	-	CASRYQGLGNQPQHF	TGTGCCAGCAGATACCAGGGGCTCGGCAATCAGCCCCAGCATTTT
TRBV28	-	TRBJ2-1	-	CASSGTQSSYNEQFF	TGTGCCAGCAGCGGGACACAGAGTTCCTACAATGAGCAGTTCTTC
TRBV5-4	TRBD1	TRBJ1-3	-	CASSLGTGAGNTIYF	TGTGCCAGCAGCTTGGGGACAGGGGCTGGAAACACCATATATTTT
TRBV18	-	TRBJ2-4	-	CASSPPSVAKNIQYF	TGTGCCAGCTCACCACCTTCCGTAGCCAAAAACATTCAGTACTTC
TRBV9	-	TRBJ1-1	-	CASSVLGRAEAFF	TGTGCCAGCAGCGTACTAGGGCGGGCTGAAGCTTTCTTT
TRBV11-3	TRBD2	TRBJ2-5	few	CASSDRLAPETQYF	TGTGCCAGCAGCGATAGACTAGCGCCGGAGACCCAGTACTTC
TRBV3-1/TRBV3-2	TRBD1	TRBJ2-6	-	CASSCRKPGQRANVLTF	TGTGCCAGCAGCTGTAGAAAACCGGGACAGAGGGCCAACGTCCTGACTTTC
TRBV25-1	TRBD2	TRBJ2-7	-	CASSQTGTSGLLYEQYF	TGTGCCAGCAGTCAAACGGGGACTAGCGGATTGCTCTACGAGCAGTACTTC
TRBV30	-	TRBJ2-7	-	CAWSVHGSLNGWGLTYEQYF	TGTGCCTGGAGTGTACACGGTTCTCTTAACGGGTGGGGGCTTACCTACGAGCAGTACTTC
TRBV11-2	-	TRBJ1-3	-	CASSLGSARRSGNTIYF	TGTGCCAGCAGCTTAGGAAGTGCGAGGCGCTCTGGAAACACCATATATTTT
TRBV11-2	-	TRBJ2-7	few	CASSLGGGTYEQYF	TGTGCCAGCAGCTTAGGGGGCGGAACGTACGAGCAGTACTTC
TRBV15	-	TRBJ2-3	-	CATSATGITSTDTQYF	TGTGCCACCAGCGCCACAGGGATTACTAGCACAGATACGCAGTATTTT
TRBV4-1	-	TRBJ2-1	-	CASSQQQVGSYNEQFF	TGCGCCAGCAGCCAACAACAGGTTGGCAGCTACAATGAGCAGTTCTTC
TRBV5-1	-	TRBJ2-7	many	CASSLNAGETYEQYF	TGCGCCAGCAGCTTGAATGCAGGGGAGACCTACGAGCAGTACTTC
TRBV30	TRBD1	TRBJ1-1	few	CAWSSYGTGMNTEAFF	TGTGCCTGGAGTTCGTACGGGACAGGGATGAACACTGAAGCTTTCTTT
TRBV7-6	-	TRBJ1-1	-	CASSPRQEDMNTEAFF	TGTGCCAGCAGCCCCCGACAGGAAGACATGAACACTGAAGCTTTCTTT
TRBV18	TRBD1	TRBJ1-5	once	CASSPLPGGSQPQHF	TGTGCCAGCTCACCACTTCCAGGGGGCAGCCAGCCCCAGCATTTT
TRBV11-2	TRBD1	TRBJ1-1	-	CASLLRGGIGYTEAFF	TGTGCCAGCTTACTAAGAGGGGGCATCGGCTACACTGAAGCTTTCTTT
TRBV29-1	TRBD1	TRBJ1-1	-	CSVADREIRAFF	TGCAGCGTCGCGGACAGGGAAATTCGAGCTTTCTTT
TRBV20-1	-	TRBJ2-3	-	CSARERMKQYF	TGCAGTGCTAGAGAGAGAATGAAGCAGTATTTT
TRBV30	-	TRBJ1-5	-	CAWIFGSTKEPQHF	TGTGCCTGGATCTTCGGGTCTACAAAGGAGCCCCAGCATTTT
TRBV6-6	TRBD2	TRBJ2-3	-	CASSYIAGGGADTQYF	TGTGCCAGCAGTTACATAGCGGGAGGAGGGGCAGATACGCAGTATTTT
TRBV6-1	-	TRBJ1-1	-	CASSDGGEAFF	TGTGCCAGCAGTGACGGGGGGGAAGCTTTCTTT
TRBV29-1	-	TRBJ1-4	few	CSVTEGTTANEKLFF	TGCAGCGTGACCGAGGGAACTACAGCTAATGAAAAACTGTTTTTT
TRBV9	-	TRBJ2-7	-	CASSAGNGYEQYF	TGTGCCAGCAGCGCAGGAAATGGGTATGAGCAGTACTTC
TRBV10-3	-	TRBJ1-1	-	CAVQETNTEAFF	TGTGCCGTCCAGGAAACCAACACTGAAGCTTTCTTT
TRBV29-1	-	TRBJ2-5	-	CSASALQETQYF	TGCAGCGCTTCGGCACTACAAGAGACCCAGTACTTC
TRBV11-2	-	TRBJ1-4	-	CASSLGWGDEKLFF	TGTGCCAGCAGCTTAGGATGGGGAGACGAAAAACTGTTTTTT
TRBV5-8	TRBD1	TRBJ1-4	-	CASSLEGTGGEKLFF	TGTGCCAGCAGCTTGGAGGGGACAGGAGGTGAAAAACTGTTTTTT
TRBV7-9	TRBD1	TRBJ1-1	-	CASSAYGTGLAEAFF	TGTGCCAGCAGCGCCTACGGGACAGGGCTTGCTGAAGCTTTCTTT
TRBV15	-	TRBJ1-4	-	CATSRDQGKEKLFF	TGTGCCACCAGCAGAGATCAGGGTAAAGAAAAACTGTTTTTT
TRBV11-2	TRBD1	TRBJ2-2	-	CASSLARTGLRGELFF	TGTGCCAGCAGCTTAGCTAGGACAGGGTTGAGAGGGGAGCTGTTTTTT
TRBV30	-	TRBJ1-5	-	CAWSLGGNSNQPQHF	TGTGCCTGGAGTTTAGGGGGTAATAGCAATCAGCCCCAGCATTTT
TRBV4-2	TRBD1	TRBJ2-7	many	CASSFRTGDSYEQYF	TGTGCCAGCAGCTTCCGGACAGGGGATTCCTACGAGCAGTACTTC